The source of this T cell receptor (beta chain) is a study of cytomegalovirus exposure and HLA in healthy donors. Study results and caveats: Among donors in an Asian-associated ancestry cluster, a later analysis reportedly found fewer N-insertions than the approximately 670-donor mean.

Worth noting for this clone: Its antigen is currently unknown.

It was with 60 Vbeta and 13 Jbeta primers that the PCR ran. Only in-frame clones appear in the TCRdb table, and some are missing; sequencing was by immunoSEQ multiplex PCR. Its table records around 100,000 clones. V shed 2 bases and J shed 5 bases, with 9 bases lying between them. The CDR3 length is 13 residues. Per germline, CDR1 KGHSH and CDR2 LQKENI. The donors gave bone marrow, and they were healthy. This TCR was sampled from a middle-aged man in good health and CMV-seronegative. V and J are TRBV18 and TRBJ2-5; TRBD2 is a possible D gene (5 bases). Input material: PBMCs. The CDR3 is CASSPTERETQYF. CDR3 DNA: TGTGCCAGCTCACCAACGGAGCGGGAGACCCAGTACTTC.